One and the same sample provided the 9 T cell receptor beta chains below, sequenced in a study of shared T cell receptors in the human thymus. Data came from immunoSEQ multiplex PCR; TCRdb stores just in-frame clones and leaves some out. The data contain some 700,000 clones, 80% to 90% of them seen just once; the ten biggest clones take up 0.0095% to 0.011%. This same sample was also part of a study on human thymus T cells.

Sequences were obtained from thymocytes. These receptors were obtained from a girl less than two years old with a congenital heart defect.

The rearrangement links TRBV4-1 to TRBJ1-5; D is ambiguous. The V end was cut by 0 bases, the J end by 6 bases, with 18 bases between. Germline V CDR1 and CDR2: MGHRA, YSYEKL. The CDR3 contains 17 residues. CDR3: CASSQDLAILGSQPQHF. The CDR3 bases are TGCGCCAGCAGCCAAGATTTAGCGATATTGGGGTCTCAGCCCCAGCATTTT.

The chain uses TRBV9 and TRBJ2-2; tentative D call: TRBD1 (6 bases). CDR3 length: 14 residues. V gave up 3 bases and J gave up 3 bases, with 9 bases separating them. Looked up from germline, CDR1 is SGDLS and CDR2 is YYNGEE. The CDR3 coding sequence is TGTGCCAGCAGCGGGGGGCCCCACACCGGGGAGCTGTTTTTT. As protein: CASSGGPHTGELFF.

This clone occurred once. The rearrangement uses TRBV7-2 and TRBJ2-3, with unresolved D. Germline assignment: CDR1 SGHTA and CDR2 FQGNSA. This CDR3 is 14 amino acids long. With 1 base removed from V and 7 bases from J, the gap between germline ends came to 12 bases. CDR3 in DNA: TGTGCCAGCAGCTTAGATCAGGCCAGACATACGCAGTATTTT. It yields the protein CASSLDQARHTQYF.

V gene TRBV9 combines with J gene TRBJ1-2; no clear D gene. Trimming pared 0 bases from V and 4 bases from J, leaving 13 bases between. Looked up from germline, CDR1 is SGDLS and CDR2 is YYNGEE. This CDR3 has 15 amino acids. CDR3 sequence reads: CASSVVGRESYGYTF. For the CDR3, the DNA is TGTGCCAGCAGCGTAGTAGGCCGGGAGAGCTATGGCTACACCTTC.

The chain has TRBV11-2 and TRBJ1-6, with 7 bases aligning to TRBD1. From germline, CDR1 is SGHAT and CDR2 FQNNGV. The ends lost 5 bases at V and 8 bases at J; junction bases unmatched: 12. This CDR3 is 16 amino acids long. CDR3 bases: TGTGCCAGCAGCCCAGTTCCGGGACAGCAGGATTCACCCCTCCACTTT. Its translation is CASSPVPGQQDSPLHF.

This chain joins TRBV29-1 and TRBJ2-5; TRBD1 agrees at 7 bases. Germline V gene sequence: CDR1 SQVTM, CDR2 ANQGSEA. Trimming removed 3 bases from V and 5 bases from J; junction bases left unmatched: 6. The CDR3 has 13 residues. CDR3: CSVETGFLETQYF. The CDR3 DNA reads TGCAGCGTTGAGACAGGGTTTTTGGAGACCCAGTACTTC.

The rearrangement joins TRBV27 to TRBJ1-6; D is possibly TRBD1 (5 bases). The CDR3 covers 16 residues. Deletions cut 5 bases from V and 9 bases from J, with 20 bases between. Germline V gene sequence: CDR1 MNHEY, CDR2 SMNVEV (reference sequence). CDR3: CASSPSQGEKGSPLHF. The CDR3 bases are TGTGCCAGCAGTCCCTCGCAGGGCGAGAAAGGTTCACCCCTCCACTTT.

The genes are TRBV11-1 and TRBJ1-1, with 8 bases that match TRBD1. The ends lost 5 bases at V and 5 bases at J; junction bases unmatched: 4. From germline, CDR1 is SGHAT and CDR2 FQDESV (reference sequence). CDR3 length: 13 amino acids. The CDR3 spells CASSRTGRTEAFF. CDR3 bases: TGTGCCAGCAGCCGGACAGGGCGGACTGAAGCTTTCTTT.

The CDR3 DNA follows: TGTGCCAGCAGAGCCCACGGGGGGCTTGCTTCACCCCTCCACTTT. Encoded protein: CASRAHGGLASPLHF. This chain connects TRBV2 to TRBJ1-6; TRBD1 might be the D (6 bases). The germline V gene encodes CDR1 SNHLY and CDR2 FYNNEI. The CDR3 covers 15 residues. V shed 6 bases and J shed 9 bases, with 18 bases lying between them.